This is a list of T cell receptor beta chains from one sample in a study of cytomegalovirus exposure and HLA in healthy donors. Repertoires were generated with immunoSEQ multiplex PCR, while TCRdb's copy carries only in-frame clones and drops some. The data show 150,000 to 200,000 clones, about 77% seen once. The source material was PBMCs. The receptors originated from a female donor in good health and CMV-seronegative. The CDR3 runs from the conserved cysteine through the conserved F or W. A D gene is named only where the DNA matches it firmly. A row's size may be missing; if present it is once, few, many or a size class.

>.|TRBD1|TRBJ1-2|TRBV7-9
TGTGCCAGCACATTACAGGGGGCGAACTATGGCTACACCTTC
CASTLQGANYGYTF
>.|TRBD2|TRBJ2-4|TRBV2
TGTGCCAGCAGTGGCCAAGCGGGAGTAGGCAAAAACATTCAGTACTTC
CASSGQAGVGKNIQYF
>once|TRBD1|TRBJ2-7|TRBV27
TGTGCCAGCAGTTCAAACAGGGGGCCCTGCGAGCAGTACTTC
CASSSNRGPCEQYF
>.|TRBD2|TRBJ2-1|TRBV7-3
TGTGCCAGCAGACTAGCGGGGGGCGACGGTGAGCAGTTCTTC
CASRLAGGDGEQFF
>.|TRBD2|TRBJ2-4|TRBV27
TGTGCCAGCAGGTTTAGCGGGGGAGCCAAAAACATTCAGTACTTC
CASRFSGGAKNIQYF
>.|TRBD1|TRBJ1-1|TRBV2
TGTGCCAGCAGTGTGGGGACAGACCTCGAAGCTTTCTTT
CASSVGTDLEAFF
>.|TRBD2|TRBJ2-7|TRBV14
TGTGCCAGCAGCCAAGAGACCGGGACTAGCGGGACACAGTCCTACGAGCAGTACTTC
CASSQETGTSGTQSYEQYF
>.|TRBD1|TRBJ1-2|TRBV10-3
TGTGCCATCACCCGGGGACAGGGGGCTGGTGGCTACACCTTC
CAITRGQGAGGYTF
>.|.|TRBJ2-1|TRBV5-1
TGCGCCAGCAGCTTGGCAGGGTGGACCTACAATGAGCAGTTCTTC
CASSLAGWTYNEQFF
>.|TRBD1|TRBJ2-1|TRBV27
TGTGCCAGCAGTTTGATCGGGACAGGGGACAGAAATGAGCAGTTCTTC
CASSLIGTGDRNEQFF
>.|.|TRBJ2-2|TRBV9
TGTGCCAGCAGCCCGGGACAAAATGCGAACACCGGGGAGCTGTTTTTT
CASSPGQNANTGELFF
>once|.|TRBJ2-5|TRBV9
TGTGCCAGCAGCGAAGGGGGGGGCCGGCAAGAGACCCAGTACTTC
CASSEGGGRQETQYF
>.|TRBD1|TRBJ2-1|TRBV7-9
TGTGCCAGCAGCGTTCCGACAGGGAATGAGCAGTTCTTC
CASSVPTGNEQFF
>.|.|TRBJ2-7|TRBV7-9
TGTGCCAGCAGCTCGGAGGATACCTACGAGCAGTACTTC
CASSSEDTYEQYF
>.|.|TRBJ1-1|TRBV4-1
TGCGCCAGCAGCCAAGGACACACGAACACTGAAGCTTTCTTT
CASSQGHTNTEAFF
>few|.|TRBJ1-1|TRBV25-1
TGTGCCACGGGGGGGTACACTGAAAAGATCTTT
CATGGYTEKIF
>.|.|TRBJ2-7|TRBV30
TGTGCCTGGAGTGGACAGGTTTCCTCCTACGAGCAGTACTTC
CAWSGQVSSYEQYF
>.|.|TRBJ2-2|TRBV6-1
TGTGCCAGCACATTTGCTGGCTCTAGCGGGGAGCTGTTTTTT
CASTFAGSSGELFF
>few|.|TRBJ2-1|TRBV7-9
TGTGCCAGCAGCTTGGGAGCGTCGGGAGAGCGTGAGCAGTTCTTC
CASSLGASGEREQFF
>.|TRBD2|TRBJ2-7|TRBV2
TGTGCCAGCCGACTAGCGGAGGGCGAGCAGTACTTC
CASRLAEGEQYF
>once|TRBD1|TRBJ1-2|TRBV27
TGTGCCAGCAGTTTATCGGCAGGGGGCAGGGGAGGATATGGCTACACCTTC
CASSLSAGGRGGYGYTF
>.|.|TRBJ1-1|TRBV6-5
TGTGCCAGCAGTTATGTGGGCCCGAACACTGAAGCTTTCTTT
CASSYVGPNTEAFF
>.|.|TRBJ2-7|TRBV10-3
TGTGCCATCAGTGATAATAGCGGAATTTCCTACGAGCAGTACTTC
CAISDNSGISYEQYF
>.|TRBD2|TRBJ2-7|TRBV6-1
TGTGCCAGCAGTGCACTAGCGGGGCGGTCCTACGAGCAGTACTTC
CASSALAGRSYEQYF
>.|TRBD2|TRBJ2-3|TRBV7-9
TGTGCCAGCAGCTTCAGTACTAGCGGGGGGGCCGGGGGCACAGATACGCAGTATTTT
CASSFSTSGGAGGTDTQYF
>.|TRBD2|TRBJ2-1|TRBV9
TGTGCCAGCAGCGGCAAACTAGCGGAAGACAATGAGCAGTTCTTC
CASSGKLAEDNEQFF
>.|TRBD1|TRBJ2-2|TRBV7-9
TGTGCCAGCAGCTCCTGGACAGGGGTCGGGGAGCTGTTTTTT
CASSSWTGVGELFF
>few|.|TRBJ1-1|TRBV5-1
TGCGCCAGCAGCTCCAGGGGCAGGGAGAACACTGAAGCTTTCTTT
CASSSRGRENTEAFF
>.|TRBD1|TRBJ1-2|TRBV2
TGTGCCAGCAGGCCCGACAGGGGGAACTATGGCTACACCTTC
CASRPDRGNYGYTF
>.|TRBD1|TRBJ2-5|TRBV9
TGTGCCAGCGGGACAGGGGGCTTTGAGGAGACCCAGTACTTC
CASGTGGFEETQYF
>.|TRBD1|TRBJ1-1|TRBV7-9
TGTGCCAGCAGCGTAGAACAGGGGATGAACACTGAAGCTTTCTTT
CASSVEQGMNTEAFF
>.|TRBD2|TRBJ2-2|TRBV5-1
TGCGCCAGCAGCTTTCGCGCGGGAGGGCCCGGGACCGGGGAGCTGTTTTTT
CASSFRAGGPGTGELFF
>.|TRBD2|TRBJ2-1|TRBV4-3
TGCGCCAGCAGCCAAGAGGGACTAGCGGGAGGGAGGGAGCAGTTCTTC
CASSQEGLAGGREQFF
>.|.|TRBJ1-2|TRBV6-1
TGTGCCAGCAGTGAAGGCGTAGGGGGCTATGGCTACACCTTC
CASSEGVGGYGYTF
>few|.|TRBJ2-2|TRBV2
TGTGCCAGCAGTAGACAGAGCGGGGAGCTGTTTTTT
CASSRQSGELFF
>few|TRBD1|TRBJ2-3|TRBV2
TGTGCCAGCAGTCGAAGACAGGGGGCAACAGATACGCAGTATTTT
CASSRRQGATDTQYF
>once|.|TRBJ2-5|TRBV15
TGTGCCACCAGCAGAGATGCGCAGGGGCGGAAGACCCAGTACTTC
CATSRDAQGRKTQYF
>.|TRBD1|TRBJ1-6|TRBV9
TGTGCCAGCAGCGTAGGAGCAGGGGGCGTGTATTCACCCCTCCACTTT
CASSVGAGGVYSPLHF
>.|.|TRBJ1-1|TRBV11-2
TGTGCCAGCAGCTTAGGGCAGAACACTGAAGCTTTCTTT
CASSLGQNTEAFF
>once|TRBD1|TRBJ2-1|TRBV28
TGTGCCAGCAGTTTGGCAGGGGGCAATGAGCAGTTCTTC
CASSLAGGNEQFF
>.|.|TRBJ1-1|TRBV7-9
TGTGCCAGCAGCGCGAGGGGGTATCAAGCTTTCTTT
CASSARGYQAFF
>few|TRBD2|TRBJ2-1|TRBV28
TGTGCCAGCAGCCCTCGGGACTACTACAATGAGCAGTTCTTC
CASSPRDYYNEQFF
>.|.|TRBJ1-5|TRBV30
TGTGCCTGGAGTGTACTAAGCGATCAGCCCCAGCATTTT
CAWSVLSDQPQHF
>.|.|TRBJ1-2|TRBV4-1
TGCGCCAGCAGCCAAGTCGACAGCGCCCGGGGCTACACCTTC
CASSQVDSARGYTF
>few|.|TRBJ1-5|TRBV30
TGTGCCTGGAGTGTACTCGATAGCAATCAGCCCCAGCATTTT
CAWSVLDSNQPQHF
>.|.|TRBJ1-1|TRBV18
TGTGCCAGCTCACTCCCGGACGGGAATAAAGCTTTCTTT
CASSLPDGNKAFF
>.|.|TRBJ2-2|TRBV2
TGTGCCAGCAGCCGAGCGGAAATCGGGGAGCTGTTTTTT
CASSRAEIGELFF
>.|.|TRBJ1-1|TRBV21-1
TGTGCCAGCAGCAGAAAGACGGGAGGGACGAACACTGAAGCTTTCTTT
CASSRKTGGTNTEAFF